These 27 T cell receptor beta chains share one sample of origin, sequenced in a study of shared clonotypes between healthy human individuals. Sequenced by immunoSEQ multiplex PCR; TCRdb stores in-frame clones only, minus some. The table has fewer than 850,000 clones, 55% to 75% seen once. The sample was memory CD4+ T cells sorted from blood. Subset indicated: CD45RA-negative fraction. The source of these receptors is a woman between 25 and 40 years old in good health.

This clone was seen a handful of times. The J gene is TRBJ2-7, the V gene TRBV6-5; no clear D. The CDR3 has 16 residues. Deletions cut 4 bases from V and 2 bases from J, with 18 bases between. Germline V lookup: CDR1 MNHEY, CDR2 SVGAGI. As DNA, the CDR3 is TGTGCCAGCAGTTCTACATACAGTGGACGGGCCTACGAGCAGTACTTC. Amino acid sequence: CASSSTYSGRAYEQYF.

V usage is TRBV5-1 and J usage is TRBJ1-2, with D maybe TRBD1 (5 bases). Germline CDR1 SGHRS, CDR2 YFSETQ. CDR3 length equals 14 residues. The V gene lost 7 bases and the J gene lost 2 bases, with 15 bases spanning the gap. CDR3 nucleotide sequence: TGCGCCAGCCACCCTTCGACAGAGAACTATGGCTACACCTTC. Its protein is CASHPSTENYGYTF. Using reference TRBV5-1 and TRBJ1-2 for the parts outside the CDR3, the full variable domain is KAGVTQTPRYLIKTRGQQVTLSCSPISGHRSVSWYQQTPGQGLQFLFEYFSETQRNKGNFPGRFSGRQFSNSRSEMNVSTLELGDSALYLCASHPSTENYGYTFGSGTRLTVV.

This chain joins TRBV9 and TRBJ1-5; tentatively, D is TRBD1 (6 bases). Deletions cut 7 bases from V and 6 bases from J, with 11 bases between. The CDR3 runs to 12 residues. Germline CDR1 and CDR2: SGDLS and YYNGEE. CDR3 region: CASPSRGQPQHF. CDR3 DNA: TGTGCCAGCCCCAGCAGGGGTCAGCCCCAGCATTTT.

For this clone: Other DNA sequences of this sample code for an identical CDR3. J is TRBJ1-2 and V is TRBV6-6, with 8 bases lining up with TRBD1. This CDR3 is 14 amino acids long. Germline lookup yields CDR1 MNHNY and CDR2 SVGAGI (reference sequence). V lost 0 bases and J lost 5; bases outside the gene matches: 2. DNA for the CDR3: TGTGCCAGCAGTTACTCGGACAGGGCGTATGGCTACACCTTC. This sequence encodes CASSYSDRAYGYTF.

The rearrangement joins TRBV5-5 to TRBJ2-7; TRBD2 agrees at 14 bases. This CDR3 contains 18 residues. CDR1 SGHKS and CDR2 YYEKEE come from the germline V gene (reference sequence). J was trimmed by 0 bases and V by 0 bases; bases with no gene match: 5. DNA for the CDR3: TGTGCCAGCAGCTTGGTGGGACTAGCGGGGGTCCTCTCCTACGAGCAGTACTTC. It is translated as CASSLVGLAGVLSYEQYF.

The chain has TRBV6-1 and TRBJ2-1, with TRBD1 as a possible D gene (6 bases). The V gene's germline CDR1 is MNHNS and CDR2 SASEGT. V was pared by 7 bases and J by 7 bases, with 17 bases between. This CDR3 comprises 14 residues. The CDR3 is CASTPRQAWNEQFF. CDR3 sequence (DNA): TGTGCCAGCACCCCACGACAGGCGTGGAATGAGCAGTTCTTC.

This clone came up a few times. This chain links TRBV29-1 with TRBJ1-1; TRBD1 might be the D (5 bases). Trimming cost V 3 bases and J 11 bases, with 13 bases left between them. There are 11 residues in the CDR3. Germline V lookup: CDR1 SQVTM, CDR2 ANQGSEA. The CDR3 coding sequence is TGCAGCGTTGACAGTGGGGCGGTGGCTTTCTTT. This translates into CSVDSGAVAFF.

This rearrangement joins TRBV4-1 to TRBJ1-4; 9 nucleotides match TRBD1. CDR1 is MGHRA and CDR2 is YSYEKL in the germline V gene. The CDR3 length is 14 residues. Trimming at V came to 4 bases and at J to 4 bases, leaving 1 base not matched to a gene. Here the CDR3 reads CASSRTGVNEKLFF. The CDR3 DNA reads TGCGCCAGCAGCCGGACAGGGGTTAATGAAAAACTGTTTTTT.

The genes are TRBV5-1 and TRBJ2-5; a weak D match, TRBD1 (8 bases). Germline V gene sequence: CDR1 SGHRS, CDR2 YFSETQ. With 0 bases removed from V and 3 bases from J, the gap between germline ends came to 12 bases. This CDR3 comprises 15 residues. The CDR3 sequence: CASSLVTGGEETQYF. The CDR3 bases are TGCGCCAGCAGCTTGGTAACAGGGGGGGAAGAGACCCAGTACTTC.

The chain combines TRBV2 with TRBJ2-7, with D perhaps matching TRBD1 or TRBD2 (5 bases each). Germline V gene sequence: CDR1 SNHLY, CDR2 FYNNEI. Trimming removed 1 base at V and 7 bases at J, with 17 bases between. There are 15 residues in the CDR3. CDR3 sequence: CASSEGMPGRNEQYF. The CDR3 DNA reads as TGTGCCAGCAGTGAAGGTATGCCGGGGCGCAATGAGCAGTACTTC.

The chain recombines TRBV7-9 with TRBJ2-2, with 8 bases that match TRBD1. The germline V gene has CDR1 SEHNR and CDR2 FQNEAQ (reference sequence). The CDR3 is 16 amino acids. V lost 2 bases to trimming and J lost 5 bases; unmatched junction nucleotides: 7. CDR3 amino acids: CASSLRQGQGTGELFF. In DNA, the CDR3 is TGTGCCAGCAGCTTACGACAGGGGCAGGGGACCGGGGAGCTGTTTTTT.

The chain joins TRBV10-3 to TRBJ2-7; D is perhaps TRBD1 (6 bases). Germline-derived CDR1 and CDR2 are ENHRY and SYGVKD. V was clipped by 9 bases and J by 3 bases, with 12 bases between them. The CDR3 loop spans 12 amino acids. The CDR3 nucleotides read TGTGCCATTGCCGGACAGAACTACGAGCAGTACTTC. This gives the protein CAIAGQNYEQYF.

CDR3 sequence reads: CASSAQGQDYGYTF. In DNA, the CDR3 is TGTGCCAGCAGTGCACAGGGGCAGGACTATGGCTACACCTTC. This chain joins TRBV2 and TRBJ1-2, with 7 bases identical to TRBD1. The CDR3 covers 14 residues. Trimming removed 4 bases from V and 3 bases from J; junction bases left unmatched: 5. CDR1 and CDR2 (germline): SNHLY, FYNNEI. The variable domain in full, with the rest retrieved from reference TRBV2 and TRBJ1-2, is EPEVTQTPSHQVTQMGQEVILRCVPISNHLYFYWYRQILGQKVEFLVSFYNNEISEKSEIFDDQFSVERPDGSNFTLKIRSTKLEDSAMYFCASSAQGQDYGYTFGSGTRLTVV.

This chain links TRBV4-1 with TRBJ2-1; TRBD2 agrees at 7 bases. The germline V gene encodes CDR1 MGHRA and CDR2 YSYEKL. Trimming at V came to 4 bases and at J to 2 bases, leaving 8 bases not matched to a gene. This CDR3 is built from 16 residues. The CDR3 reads CASSLRTSATYNEQFF. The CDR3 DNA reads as TGCGCCAGCAGCCTTAGGACTAGTGCGACCTACAATGAGCAGTTCTTC.

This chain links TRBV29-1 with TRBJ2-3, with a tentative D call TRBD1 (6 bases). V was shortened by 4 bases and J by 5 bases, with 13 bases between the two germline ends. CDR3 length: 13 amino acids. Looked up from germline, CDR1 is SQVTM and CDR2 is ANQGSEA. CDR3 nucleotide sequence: TGCAGCGTTGTAGGGGGAAGGCAAGATACGCAGTATTTT. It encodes CSVVGGRQDTQYF.

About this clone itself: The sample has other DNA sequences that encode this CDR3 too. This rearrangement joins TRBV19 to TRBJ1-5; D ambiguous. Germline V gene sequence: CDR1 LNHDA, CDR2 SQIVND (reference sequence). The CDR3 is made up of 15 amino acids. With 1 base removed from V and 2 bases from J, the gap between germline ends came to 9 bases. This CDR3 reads CASSIGGRGNQPQHF. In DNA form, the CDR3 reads TGTGCCAGTAGTATAGGGGGTAGGGGCAATCAGCCCCAGCATTTT.

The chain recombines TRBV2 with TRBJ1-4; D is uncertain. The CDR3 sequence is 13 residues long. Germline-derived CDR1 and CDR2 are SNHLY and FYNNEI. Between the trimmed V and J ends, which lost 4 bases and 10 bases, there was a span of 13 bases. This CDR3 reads CASSGDLKGKLFF. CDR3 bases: TGTGCCAGCAGTGGGGATCTCAAGGGAAAACTGTTTTTT.

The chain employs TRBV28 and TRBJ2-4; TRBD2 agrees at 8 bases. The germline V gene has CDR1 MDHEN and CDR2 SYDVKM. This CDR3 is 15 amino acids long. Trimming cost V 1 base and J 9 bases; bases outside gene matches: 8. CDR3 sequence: CASSLYGRAEGIQYF. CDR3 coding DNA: TGTGCCAGCAGTTTATACGGGAGGGCCGAGGGCATTCAGTACTTC.

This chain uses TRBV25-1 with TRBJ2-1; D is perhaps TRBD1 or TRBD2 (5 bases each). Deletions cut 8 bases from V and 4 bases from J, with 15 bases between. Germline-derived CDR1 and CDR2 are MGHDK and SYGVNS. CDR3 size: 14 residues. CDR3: CASSRSEGYNEQFF. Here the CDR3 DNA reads TGTGCCAGCTCTAGGAGCGAGGGGTACAATGAGCAGTTCTTC. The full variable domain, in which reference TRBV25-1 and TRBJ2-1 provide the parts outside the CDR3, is EADIYQTPRYLVIGTGKKITLECSQTMGHDKMYWYQQDPGMELHLIHYSYGVNSTEKGDLSSESTVSRIRTEHFPLTLESARPSHTSQYLCASSRSEGYNEQFFGPGTRLTVL.

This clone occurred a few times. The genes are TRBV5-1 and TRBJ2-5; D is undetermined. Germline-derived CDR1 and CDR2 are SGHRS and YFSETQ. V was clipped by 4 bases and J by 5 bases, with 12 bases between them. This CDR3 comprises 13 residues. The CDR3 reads CASSRVGEETQYF. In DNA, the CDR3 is TGCGCCAGCAGCCGGGTGGGTGAGGAGACCCAGTACTTC.

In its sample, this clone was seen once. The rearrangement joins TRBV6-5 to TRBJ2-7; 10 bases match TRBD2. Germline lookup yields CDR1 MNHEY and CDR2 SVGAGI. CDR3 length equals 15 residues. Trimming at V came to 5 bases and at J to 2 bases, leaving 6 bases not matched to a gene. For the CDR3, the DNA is TGTGCCAGCAGTACTAGGACTAGCGGTCCCTACGAGCAGTACTTC. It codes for CASSTRTSGPYEQYF.

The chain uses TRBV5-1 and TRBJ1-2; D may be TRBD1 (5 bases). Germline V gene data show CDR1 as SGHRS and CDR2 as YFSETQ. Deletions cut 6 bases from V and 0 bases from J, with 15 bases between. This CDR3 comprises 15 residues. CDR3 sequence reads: CASKGGTEANYGYTF. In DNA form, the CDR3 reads TGCGCCAGCAAGGGAGGGACTGAAGCTAACTATGGCTACACCTTC.

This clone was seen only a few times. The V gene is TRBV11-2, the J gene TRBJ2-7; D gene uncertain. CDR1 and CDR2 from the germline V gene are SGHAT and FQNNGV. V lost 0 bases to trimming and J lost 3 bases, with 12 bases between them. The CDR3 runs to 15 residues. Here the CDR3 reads CASSLEWGFNYEQYF. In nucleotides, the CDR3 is TGTGCCAGCAGCTTAGAATGGGGTTTCAACTACGAGCAGTACTTC.

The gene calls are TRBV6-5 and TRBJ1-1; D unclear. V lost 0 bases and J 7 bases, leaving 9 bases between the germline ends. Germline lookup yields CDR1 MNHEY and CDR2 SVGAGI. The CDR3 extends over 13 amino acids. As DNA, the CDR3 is TGTGCCAGCAGTTACTCCTTTGCGAGTGAAGCTTTCTTT. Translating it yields CASSYSFASEAFF.

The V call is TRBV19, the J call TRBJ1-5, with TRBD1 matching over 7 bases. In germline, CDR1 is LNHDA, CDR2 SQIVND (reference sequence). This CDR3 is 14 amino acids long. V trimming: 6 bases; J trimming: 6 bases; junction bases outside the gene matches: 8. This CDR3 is CASRQGRDSQPQHF. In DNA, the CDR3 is TGTGCCAGTAGGCAAGGGAGGGACAGTCAGCCCCAGCATTTT.

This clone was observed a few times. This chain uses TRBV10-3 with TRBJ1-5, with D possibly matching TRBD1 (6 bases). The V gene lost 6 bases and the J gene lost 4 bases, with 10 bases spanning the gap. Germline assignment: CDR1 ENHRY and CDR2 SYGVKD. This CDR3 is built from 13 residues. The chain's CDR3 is CAISGDINQPQHF. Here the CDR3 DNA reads TGTGCCATCAGCGGGGACATAAATCAGCCCCAGCATTTT.

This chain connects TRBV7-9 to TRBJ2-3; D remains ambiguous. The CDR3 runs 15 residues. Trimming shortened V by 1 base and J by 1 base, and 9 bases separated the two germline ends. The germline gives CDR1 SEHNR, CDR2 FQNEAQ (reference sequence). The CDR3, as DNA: TGTGCCAGCAGCTTAGGGGGAAGGGGCACAGATACGCAGTATTTT. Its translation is CASSLGGRGTDTQYF.